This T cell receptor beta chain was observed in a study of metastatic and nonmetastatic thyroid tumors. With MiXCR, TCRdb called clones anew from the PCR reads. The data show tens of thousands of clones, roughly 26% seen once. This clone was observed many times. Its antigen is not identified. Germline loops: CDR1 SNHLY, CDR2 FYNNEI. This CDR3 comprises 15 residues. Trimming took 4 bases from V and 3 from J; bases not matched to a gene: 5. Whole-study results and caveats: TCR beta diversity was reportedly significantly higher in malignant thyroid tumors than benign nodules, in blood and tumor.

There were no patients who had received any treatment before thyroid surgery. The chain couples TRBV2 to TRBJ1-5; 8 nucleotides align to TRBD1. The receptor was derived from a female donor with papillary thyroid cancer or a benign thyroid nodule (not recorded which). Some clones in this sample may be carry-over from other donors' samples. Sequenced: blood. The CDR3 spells CASSGQGPNNQPQHF. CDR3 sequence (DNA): TGTGCCAGCAGTGGACAGGGGCCCAACAATCAGCCCCAGCATTTT.